A single sample is the source of the 14 T cell receptor beta chains below, sequenced in a study of spatial heterogeneity in lung cancer. Overall study findings and caveats: Intratumoral expanded alpha and beta TCR counts were found to track tumor mutation counts.

Which antigens these TCRs recognize remains unknown. The time point denotes: sample taken at primary tumor resection. TCRdb itself ran the 5' RACE reads through MiXCR, one entry per CDR3 protein. This table has about 2,600 distinct CDR3 sequences, roughly 7.4% appearing once. Material: lung tumor tissue, obtained at surgery. The receptor source for this set is a female donor with early-stage non-small cell lung cancer.

This clonotype is medium-sized within its sample. The rearrangement uses TRBV7-3 and TRBJ2-2; a weak D match, TRBD1 (6 bases). This CDR3 comprises 17 residues. V dropped 2 bases and J dropped 0 bases, with 13 bases sitting between them. In germline, CDR1 is SGHTA, CDR2 FQGTGA. The CDR3 DNA reads TGTGCCAGCAGCTTAGGGGCCGGGACACCGAACACCGGGGAGCTGTTTTTT. Translation: CASSLGAGTPNTGELFF.

This clonotype was seen many times. The chain employs TRBV6-5 and TRBJ2-3; D unclear. Germline V gene lookup returns CDR1 MNHEY and CDR2 SVGAGI. Deletions cut 5 bases from V and 6 bases from J, with 6 bases between. The CDR3 has 11 amino acids. CDR3 protein: CASSQADTQYF. The CDR3 coding sequence is TGTGCCAGCAGTCAGGCCGATACGCAGTATTTT.

Within the sample, this clonotype is medium-sized. This chain uses TRBV5-5 with TRBJ1-2; 8 nucleotides agree with TRBD1. This CDR3 comprises 15 residues. CDR1 is SGHKS and CDR2 is YYEKEE in the germline V gene (reference sequence). The trim removed 4 bases at V and 5 bases at J, leaving 10 bases unmatched. CDR3 DNA sequence: TGTGCCAGCAGCCTTCGCGCAGGGGGCGTATATGGCTACACCTTC. Protein: CASSLRAGGVYGYTF.

By sample fraction, this clonotype is medium-sized. This chain links TRBV7-2 with TRBJ2-1; unclear D gene. V was trimmed by 4 bases and J by 9 bases, leaving 10 bases between them. The CDR3 is 12 residues long. Looked up from germline, CDR1 is SGHTA and CDR2 is FQGNSA. The CDR3 region is CASSSSWVEQFF. The CDR3 coding sequence is TGTGCCAGCAGCTCGAGCTGGGTTGAGCAGTTCTTC. The complete variable domain, with remaining parts taken from reference TRBV7-2 and TRBJ2-1, reads GAGVSQSPSNKVTEKGKDVELRCDPISGHTALYWYRQSLGQGLEFLIYFQGNSAPDKSGLPSDRFSAERTGGSVSTLTIQRTQQEDSAVYLCASSSSWVEQFFGPGTRLTVL.

The V and J genes are TRBV12-3 or TRBV12-4 and TRBJ1-2; D is ambiguous. There are 12 residues in the CDR3. V dropped 3 bases and J dropped 5 bases, with 7 bases sitting between them. CDR3 in amino acids: CASSFGVYGYTF. Written as DNA, the CDR3 is TGTGCCAGCAGTTTCGGGGTTTATGGCTACACCTTC.

In its sample, this clonotype is medium-sized. J is TRBJ2-7 and V is TRBV20-1, with 8 nucleotides matching TRBD1. The CDR3 is 15 amino acids. V shed 2 bases, J shed 2 bases, and the junction held 8 bases outside the gene matches. Germline CDR1 reads DFQATT; CDR2 reads SNEGSKA (reference sequence). For the CDR3, the DNA is TGCAGTGCTAGATATGGAGGACAGGGAGCCTACGAGCAGTACTTC. Its translation: CSARYGGQGAYEQYF.

This clonotype appeared many times. V is TRBV20-1 and J is TRBJ2-1, with D hard to call. The V gene's germline CDR1 is DFQATT and CDR2 SNEGSKA (reference sequence). The CDR3 is 12 amino acids. Trimming took 4 bases from V and 7 from J, leaving 11 bases between them. CDR3 sequence (DNA): TGCAGTGCTAAACCAATTCCGAATGAGCAGTTCTTC. As protein: CSAKPIPNEQFF.

This clonotype was observed at least ten times. The CDR3 DNA is TGTGCCAGCAGTTTGGCTAGCGGGGGGGCCTTTGAGCAGTTCTTC. It is translated as CASSLASGGAFEQFF. This chain links TRBV12-3 or TRBV12-4 with TRBJ2-1; 12 nucleotides line up with TRBD2. The CDR3 extends over 15 amino acids. With V trimmed by 3 bases and J by 9 bases, 6 bases remained unmatched.

By its share, this clonotype is medium-sized. The chain is built from TRBV12-3 or TRBV12-4 and TRBJ1-5; no reliable D call. The CDR3 extends over 15 amino acids. Trimming stripped 0 bases from V and 3 bases from J, with 9 bases between. The CDR3 loop is CASSLALGSNQPQHF. In DNA form, the CDR3 reads TGTGCCAGCAGTTTAGCGCTGGGATCCAATCAGCCCCAGCATTTT.

This clonotype has just a few counts. The chain couples TRBV20-1 to TRBJ2-4; D is unresolved. CDR3 length equals 14 residues. V lost 2 bases, J lost 0 bases, and 8 bases lay in between. Per germline, CDR1 DFQATT and CDR2 SNEGSKA (reference sequence). This CDR3 reads CSARSLLAKNIQYF. DNA of the CDR3: TGCAGTGCTAGAAGCCTACTAGCCAAAAACATTCAGTACTTC.

By share of the sample, this clonotype is large. V gene TRBV10-3 combines with J gene TRBJ1-2, with D tentatively TRBD1 (6 bases). Trimming removed 2 bases at V and 0 bases at J, with 7 bases between. The CDR3 loop spans 14 amino acids. The germline V gene encodes CDR1 ENHRY and CDR2 SYGVKD. The DNA for the CDR3 is TGTGCCATCAGTGAGACAGGGCCTAACTATGGCTACACCTTC. Its protein is CAISETGPNYGYTF.

This clonotype is judged medium-sized (0.01 to 0.1%). V usage is TRBV7-9 and J usage is TRBJ1-2; 10 positions agree with TRBD1. The germline V gene has CDR1 SEHNR and CDR2 FQNEAQ (reference sequence). The length of the CDR3 is 15 residues. V trimming: 3 bases; J trimming: 10 bases; junction bases outside the gene matches: 11. The DNA of the CDR3 is TGTGCCAGCAGCTTCGCCGGGACAGGGGTAGTGGTCTACACCTTC. Translation: CASSFAGTGVVVYTF.

By proportion, this clonotype is medium-sized (0.01 to 0.1%). This rearrangement joins TRBV11-1 to TRBJ2-5; no clear D gene. V lost 5 bases and J 5 bases, leaving 12 bases between the germline ends. The CDR3 loop spans 13 amino acids. Germline loops: CDR1 SGHAT, CDR2 FQDESV (reference sequence). The DNA of the CDR3 is TGTGCCAGCAGCAGAGGCTGGCGGGAGACCCAGTACTTC. Translating it yields CASSRGWRETQYF.

This clonotype is medium-sized in the sample. The gene calls are TRBV6-2 or TRBV6-3 and TRBJ2-3; 9 bases line up with TRBD1. The ends lost 5 bases at V and 1 base at J; junction bases unmatched: 4. This CDR3 is 15 amino acids long. Germline V lookup: CDR1 MNHEY, CDR2 SVGEGT. The CDR3 DNA follows: TGTGCCAGCAGTGGAACAGGGGGCGGCACAGATACGCAGTATTTT. This codes for CASSGTGGGTDTQYF.